This TCR beta chain stems from a study of T-cell reconstitution after alpha-beta-depleted transplantation in children. Findings and caveats of the study: The origin of high day-60 TCRbeta diversity in some patients lay in surviving recipient T cells and thymic progenitors. After one year, T-cell counts and TCRbeta diversity mostly came from new T cells. Expanded graft clones, several hundred of them, were reportedly the source of alpha-beta T cells about two months after transplant.

In its sample, this clonotype was seen a few times. Its specificity is unknown. Looked up from germline, CDR1 is MNHNS and CDR2 is SASEGT. CDR3 size: 17 residues. V shed 8 bases and J shed 0 bases, with 20 bases lying between them. Preparation of the TCRbeta library was carried out with unique molecular identifiers. One entry per CDR3 protein, called by TCRdb with MiXCR from the PCR reads. The table lists around 450,000 distinct CDR3 sequences, 16% of them singletons. The source of this sequence is a boy less than two years old who had a stem cell transplant for Wiskott-Aldrich syndrome, so the T cells may come from the graft donor. This chain links TRBV6-1 with TRBJ2-4; D is undetermined. Sequencing used PBMCs, mostly from graft donor cells, obtained 360 days after TCRalphabeta/CD19-depleted stem cell transplant. Here the CDR3 reads CASGSRTGQVAKNIQYF. The CDR3 coding sequence is TGTGCCAGCGGCTCCAGGACGGGCCAGGTAGCCAAAAACATTCAGTACTTC.